Listed below are T cell receptor beta chains from one sample, sequenced in a study of cytomegalovirus exposure and HLA in healthy donors. Using immunoSEQ multiplex PCR, the repertoire was profiled, and TCRdb retains in-frame clones only, with some absent. The data hold some 310,000 clones, with approximately 85% observed a single time. Input material: PBMCs. These TCRs come from a man between 25 and 39 years old in good health and CMV-seronegative. The CDR3 runs from the conserved cysteine through the conserved F or W. The D gene is left open where the match is weak. A row's size may be missing; if present it is once, few, many or a size class.

size: .
D: TRBD1
J: TRBJ1-1
V: TRBV10-2
DNA: TGCGCCAGCAGTGAGTCGAGGTCAGGGGGAGGGAACACTGAAGCTTTCTTT
CDR3: CASSESRSGGGNTEAFF

size: .
D: .
J: TRBJ1-6
V: TRBV25-1
DNA: TGTGCCAGCCGGGAGGGTGGCTATAATTCACCCCTCCACTTT
CDR3: CASREGGYNSPLHF

size: .
D: .
J: TRBJ1-2
V: TRBV2
DNA: TGTGCCAGCAGTGAAATCCGCTATGGCTACACCTTC
CDR3: CASSEIRYGYTF

size: .
D: .
J: TRBJ1-5
V: TRBV19
DNA: TGTGCCAGTAGTGTGTCAGGGGACAATCAGCCCCAGCATTTT
CDR3: CASSVSGDNQPQHF

size: .
D: TRBD1
J: TRBJ1-5
V: TRBV19
DNA: TGTGCCAGTAGTCTTGGGACAGGTTATAGCAATCAGCCCCAGCATTTT
CDR3: CASSLGTGYSNQPQHF

size: .
D: TRBD2
J: TRBJ2-1
V: TRBV10-3
DNA: TGTGCCATCAGTGACAGGGAGGGAATCAATGAGCAGTTCTTC
CDR3: CAISDREGINEQFF

size: .
D: .
J: TRBJ2-7
V: TRBV6-1
DNA: TGTGCCAGCAGTGCCCCAGGGGCCTCTAAGCGGTACGAGCAGTACTTC
CDR3: CASSAPGASKRYEQYF

size: .
D: TRBD2
J: TRBJ2-5
V: TRBV6-1
DNA: TGTGCCAGCCGAACTTCTAGCGGGGGCGTTCAGACCCAGTACTTC
CDR3: CASRTSSGGVQTQYF

size: .
D: .
J: TRBJ1-4
V: TRBV7-2
DNA: TGTGCCAGCAGCTTGGGACTTTTTAATGAAAAACTGTTTTTT
CDR3: CASSLGLFNEKLFF

size: .
D: TRBD1
J: TRBJ2-3
V: TRBV5-6
DNA: TGTGCCAGCAGCTTCAATAGGGAAGGGGACAGGGGCACAGATACGCAGTATTTT
CDR3: CASSFNREGDRGTDTQYF

size: .
D: TRBD1
J: TRBJ2-5
V: TRBV6-5
DNA: TGTGCCAGCAGTTCACAGGGGTGGGGGGAGACCCAGTACTTC
CDR3: CASSSQGWGETQYF

size: .
D: TRBD1
J: TRBJ1-4
V: TRBV5-1
DNA: TGCGCCAGCAGCTTCTACTCGACAGGGGGCGGGGAAAAACTGTTTTTT
CDR3: CASSFYSTGGGEKLFF

size: .
D: .
J: TRBJ1-1
V: TRBV11-2
DNA: TGTGCCAGCAGCGTGGGACAGAACACTGAAGCTTTCTTT
CDR3: CASSVGQNTEAFF

size: .
D: TRBD1
J: TRBJ1-3
V: TRBV5-3
DNA: TGTGCCAGAAGCCGCGACAGGGCCCCCTTTCCTACCATATATTTT
CDR3: CARSRDRAPFPTIYF

size: .
D: TRBD1
J: TRBJ1-6
V: TRBV9
DNA: TGTGCCAGTTCAGGGGGTAAGAATTCACCCCTCCACTTT
CDR3: CASSGGKNSPLHF

size: .
D: .
J: TRBJ2-5
V: TRBV2
DNA: TGTGCCAGCGGGACTCACCAAGAGACCCAGTACTTC
CDR3: CASGTHQETQYF

size: few
D: TRBD1
J: TRBJ1-6
V: TRBV27
DNA: TGTGCCAGCAGTACCGGGACAGGGCATTCACCCCTCCACTTT
CDR3: CASSTGTGHSPLHF

size: .
D: .
J: TRBJ2-7
V: TRBV5-6
DNA: TGTGCCAGCAGCTTGGCTCGGGGGACCATCCTTTACGAGCAGTACTTC
CDR3: CASSLARGTILYEQYF

size: .
D: TRBD1
J: TRBJ1-5
V: TRBV4-1
DNA: TGCGCCAGCAGCCAAACCGGGACAGGGGGCAATCAGCCCCAGCATTTT
CDR3: CASSQTGTGGNQPQHF

size: .
D: .
J: TRBJ2-3
V: TRBV7-9
DNA: TGTGCCAGCAGCTTAGGGGGGGAGGATACGCAGTATTTT
CDR3: CASSLGGEDTQYF

size: .
D: .
J: TRBJ1-1
V: TRBV7-8
DNA: TGTGCCAGCAGCTTCTCAAGCGCTGAAGCTTTCTTT
CDR3: CASSFSSAEAFF

size: once
D: .
J: TRBJ2-7
V: TRBV4-3
DNA: TGCGCCAGCAGCCAAGATCGGGAAAGGGTTGGTTACGAGCAGTACTTC
CDR3: CASSQDRERVGYEQYF

size: .
D: TRBD2
J: TRBJ2-1
V: TRBV4-1
DNA: TGCGCCAGCAGCCGTACCCTAGGTAGCGGGGGGGCAAATGAGCAGTTCTTC
CDR3: CASSRTLGSGGANEQFF

size: once
D: .
J: TRBJ1-4
V: TRBV5-1
DNA: TGCGCCAGCAGCGCGGGGACCCATAATGAAAAACTGTTTTTT
CDR3: CASSAGTHNEKLFF

size: .
D: .
J: TRBJ2-5
V: TRBV6-6
DNA: TGTGCCAGCAGTTCACAGGGGTTTGGAGGGGAGACCCAGTACTTC
CDR3: CASSSQGFGGETQYF

size: .
D: TRBD1
J: TRBJ2-3
V: TRBV2
DNA: TGTGCCAGCAGCGTGACAGGGGGCACAGATACGCAGTATTTT
CDR3: CASSVTGGTDTQYF

size: .
D: .
J: TRBJ2-1
V: TRBV19
DNA: TGTGCCAGTAGTATTGCAGGGCGAAATGAGCAGTTCTTC
CDR3: CASSIAGRNEQFF

size: .
D: .
J: TRBJ1-4
V: TRBV4-2
DNA: TGTGCCAGCAGCCAAGTCGGGCAGGGTACGAGAACTGAAAAACTGTTTTTT
CDR3: CASSQVGQGTRTEKLFF

size: once
D: TRBD2
J: TRBJ2-1
V: TRBV9
DNA: TGTGCCAGCAGCGTAGTAGCGGGGGGCCTCTACAATGAGCAGTTCTTC
CDR3: CASSVVAGGLYNEQFF

size: .
D: .
J: TRBJ1-2
V: TRBV9
DNA: TGTGCCAGCAGCGTTTCAGGGAAGGGGAACTATGGCTACACCTTC
CDR3: CASSVSGKGNYGYTF

size: .
D: .
J: TRBJ1-4
V: TRBV27
DNA: TGTGCCAGCAGTTTAGGCAGGGTGGGTGAAAAACTGTTTTTT
CDR3: CASSLGRVGEKLFF

size: .
D: .
J: TRBJ2-6
V: TRBV5-5
DNA: TGTGCCAGCAGTTCCCGGACTGCTAACTCTGGGGCCAACGTCCTGACTTTC
CDR3: CASSSRTANSGANVLTF

size: .
D: .
J: TRBJ2-5
V: TRBV28
DNA: TGTGCCAGCAGTTTTCCGGGGGTGGGGGAGACCCAGTACTTC
CDR3: CASSFPGVGETQYF

size: .
D: TRBD1
J: TRBJ1-2
V: TRBV9
DNA: TGTGCCAGCAGCGACCCGGGACAGGGAAGCTTGGACTATGGCTACACCTTC
CDR3: CASSDPGQGSLDYGYTF

size: .
D: .
J: TRBJ1-4
V: TRBV2
DNA: TGTGCCAGCAGTGGGCGCGAGACCCAGCCCGGGAAACTGTTTTTT
CDR3: CASSGRETQPGKLFF

size: .
D: .
J: TRBJ1-5
V: TRBV27
DNA: TGTGCCAGCAGCCCGGGGAGCAATCAGCCCCAGCATTTT
CDR3: CASSPGSNQPQHF

size: .
D: TRBD1
J: TRBJ2-7
V: TRBV29-1
DNA: TGCAGCGTTGTCAGGGGACAGGGGGCTTACGAGCAGTACTTC
CDR3: CSVVRGQGAYEQYF

size: .
D: .
J: TRBJ1-5
V: TRBV30
DNA: TGTGCCTGGGCCGGTGGCAATCAGCCCCAGCATTTT
CDR3: CAWAGGNQPQHF

size: .
D: TRBD1
J: TRBJ2-7
V: TRBV19
DNA: TGTGCCAGTAGTATCGGGCTGACAGGGTACGAGCAGTACTTC
CDR3: CASSIGLTGYEQYF

size: few
D: TRBD1
J: TRBJ1-5
V: TRBV2
DNA: TGTGCCAGCAGTGAGGGGGACAGGGGCAATCAGCCCCAGCATTTT
CDR3: CASSEGDRGNQPQHF

size: .
D: .
J: TRBJ2-3
V: TRBV2
DNA: TGTGCCAGCAGTCTTCCTTTAGTGTCGACAGATACGCAGTATTTT
CDR3: CASSLPLVSTDTQYF

size: .
D: TRBD1
J: TRBJ2-1
V: TRBV6-4
DNA: TGTGCCAGCAGTGTCGGGACAGGGCTAAATGAGCAGTTCTTC
CDR3: CASSVGTGLNEQFF

size: .
D: TRBD2
J: TRBJ2-1
V: TRBV5-1
DNA: TGCGCCAGCAGCTTGGATCGCGTCGGGGGGGTTGCGTTCTTC
CDR3: CASSLDRVGGVAFF

size: .
D: TRBD1
J: TRBJ2-2
V: TRBV11-2
DNA: TGTGCCAGCAGCACTTTTGCGGACAGGGGACACACCGGGGAGCTGTTTTTT
CDR3: CASSTFADRGHTGELFF

size: .
D: TRBD1
J: TRBJ2-3
V: TRBV5-1
DNA: TGCGCCAGCAGCTTGGCCCCAGGGGGCGGATTCCCTTCCACAGATACGCAGTATTTT
CDR3: CASSLAPGGGFPSTDTQYF

size: .
D: TRBD1
J: TRBJ2-5
V: TRBV25-1
DNA: TGTGCCAGCAGTGAATGGGGGACAGTGCACTTC
CDR3: CASSEWGTVHF

size: once
D: TRBD1
J: TRBJ1-5
V: TRBV6-6
DNA: TGTGCCAGCAAACAGGGGGTAGGTTATGATCAGCCCCAGCATTTT
CDR3: CASKQGVGYDQPQHF

size: few
D: .
J: TRBJ1-5
V: TRBV2
DNA: TGTGCCAGCAGTGGGCAGGGAGGGCAGCCCCAGCATTTT
CDR3: CASSGQGGQPQHF

size: .
D: .
J: TRBJ2-5
V: TRBV18
DNA: TGTGCCAGCTCACGCCAGCGGGAAGAGACCCAGTACTTC
CDR3: CASSRQREETQYF